The text below deals with one TCR beta chain. Antigen: not known. Clones were read by immunoSEQ multiplex PCR, and TCRdb kept only the in-frame ones, dropping some. The data hold 130,000 or so clones, with 89% observed a single time. The entry originates in a study of T cells in localized non-small cell lung cancer. Points from the study as a whole: Exceeding tumor, uninvolved adjacent lung had the highest T cell clonality. Of the top 100 tumor clones, median roughly 53 were in adjacent lung, 25 to 35 among its top 100. Heterogeneity remains possible, as sequencing covered one tumor region only.

The TCR was taken from a female donor over 55 with stage I lung adenocarcinoma. The sequencing used peripheral blood, collected before any cancer treatment.

CDR3 amino acids: CSVGAGSVGETQYF. In DNA, the CDR3 is TGCAGCGTTGGAGCAGGGTCGGTGGGAGAGACCCAGTACTTC. V is TRBV29-1 and J is TRBJ2-5; TRBD1 might be the D (5 bases). Per germline, CDR1 SQVTM and CDR2 ANQGSEA. The CDR3 loop spans 14 amino acids. V lost 4 bases to trimming and J lost 4 bases, with 16 bases between them.